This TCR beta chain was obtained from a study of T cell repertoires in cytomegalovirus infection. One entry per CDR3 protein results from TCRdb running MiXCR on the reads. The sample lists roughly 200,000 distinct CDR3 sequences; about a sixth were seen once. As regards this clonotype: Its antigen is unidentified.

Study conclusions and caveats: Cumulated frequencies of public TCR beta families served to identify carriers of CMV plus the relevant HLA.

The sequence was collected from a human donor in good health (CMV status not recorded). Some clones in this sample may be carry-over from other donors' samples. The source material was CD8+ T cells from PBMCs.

The CDR3 sequence is CSARANTEAFF. The CDR3 region has the DNA TGCAGTGCTAGGGCGAACACTGAAGCTTTCTTT. This sequence joins TRBV20-1 and TRBJ1-1; unclear D gene. Germline CDR1 and CDR2: DFQATT and SNEGSKA (reference sequence). The CDR3 has 11 residues. V shed 3 bases and J shed 1 base, with 3 bases lying between them.